A single sample is the source of the 24 T cell receptor beta chains below, sequenced in a study of blood T cell repertoires in COVID-19. Clones were sequenced by immunoSEQ multiplex PCR, and TCRdb holds only the in-frame ones, with some missing. The sample records about 91,000 clones, approximately 82% being singletons. Sequenced material: peripheral blood. The receptors stem from a man aged 50-59 years with active or convalescent COVID-19.

This clone has a handful of counts. The chain has TRBV11-2 and TRBJ1-3, with D unclear. This CDR3 is 14 amino acids long. V dropped 4 bases and J dropped 3 bases, with 10 bases sitting between them. Germline-derived CDR1 and CDR2 are SGHAT and FQNNGV. The CDR3, as DNA: TGTGCCAGCAGCTCCCCGGGATTTGGAAACACCATATATTTT. As protein: CASSSPGFGNTIYF.

The gene calls are TRBV6-5 and TRBJ1-1, with 9 positions matching TRBD1. The junction had 10 bases not matched to a gene; V was cut back by 8 bases and J by 6 bases. Looked up from germline, CDR1 is MNHEY and CDR2 is SVGAGI. This CDR3 spans 14 amino acids. The CDR3 sequence is CASGIGTGRPEAFF. CDR3 DNA: TGTGCCAGCGGGATCGGGACAGGGAGGCCTGAAGCTTTCTTT.

The V and J genes are TRBV19 and TRBJ2-3; 8 bases agree with TRBD2. The V and J ends lost 5 bases and 2 bases, in that order; junction bases with no gene match: 3. Germline values: CDR1 LNHDA, CDR2 SQIVND (reference sequence). This CDR3 region has 14 residues. CDR3 loop: CASSPGGATDTQYF. In DNA form, the CDR3 reads TGTGCCAGTAGTCCCGGGGGGGCCACAGATACGCAGTATTTT.

Here the CDR3 reads CASSVDSSRETQYF. CDR3 DNA sequence: TGTGCCAGCAGCGTAGATTCCTCGCGGGAGACCCAGTACTTC. The chain combines TRBV9 with TRBJ2-5; D unresolved. The germline V gene encodes CDR1 SGDLS and CDR2 YYNGEE. The V gene lost 0 bases and the J gene lost 5 bases, with 11 bases spanning the gap. The CDR3 covers 14 residues.

The gene calls are TRBV6-1 and TRBJ2-1; 8 bases map to TRBD1. The length of the CDR3 is 16 residues. V dropped 3 bases and J dropped 4; count of bases not matched to a gene: 8. Germline V lookup: CDR1 MNHNS, CDR2 SASEGT. DNA of the CDR3: TGTGCCAGCAGTGATAGGGGACAGGATTTTTACAATGAGCAGTTCTTC. It is translated as CASSDRGQDFYNEQFF.

The V call is TRBV6-2 or TRBV6-3, the J call TRBJ2-7; 8 bases are a match to TRBD2. Trimming took 5 bases from V and 7 from J; bases not matched to a gene: 13. The germline V gene has CDR1 MNHEY and CDR2 SVGEGT. This CDR3 contains 15 residues. The chain's CDR3 is CASSDGTSSDWEQYF. CDR3 nucleotide sequence: TGTGCCAGCAGTGACGGGACTAGTAGCGATTGGGAGCAGTACTTC.

In this sample, this clone turned up a few times. The J gene is TRBJ1-1, the V gene TRBV5-1; D gene ambiguous. V was clipped by 3 bases and J by 4 bases, with 13 bases between them. Germline CDR1 reads SGHRS; CDR2 reads YFSETQ. The CDR3 runs to 14 residues. The CDR3 loop is CASSSTAEVTEAFF. The CDR3 coding sequence is TGCGCCAGCAGCTCGACGGCGGAGGTCACTGAAGCTTTCTTT.

The genes are TRBV28 and TRBJ1-2, with no clear D. The V end was cut by 5 bases, the J end by 6 bases, with 13 bases between. Germline-derived CDR1 and CDR2 are MDHEN and SYDVKM. CDR3 length equals 13 residues. As DNA, the CDR3 is TGTGCCAGCAGTAGAGTCGGAGGGAATGGCTACACCTTC. It encodes CASSRVGGNGYTF.

The gene calls are TRBV7-2 and TRBJ2-1; TRBD1 aligns across 7 bases. Germline loops: CDR1 SGHTA, CDR2 FQGNSA. The ends lost 5 bases at V and 2 bases at J; junction bases unmatched: 6. This CDR3 is 15 amino acids long. CDR3 loop: CASSLRQGAYNEQFF. In DNA form, the CDR3 reads TGTGCCAGCAGCCTGCGACAGGGAGCCTACAATGAGCAGTTCTTC.

The gene calls are TRBV19 and TRBJ2-7; 12 bases match TRBD1. CDR1 is LNHDA, CDR2 SQIVND, per germline (reference sequence). The CDR3 is made up of 13 amino acids. V lost 6 bases to trimming and J lost 5 bases; unmatched junction nucleotides: 2. The CDR3 loop is CASRGTGGHEQYF. As DNA, the CDR3 is TGTGCCAGTAGGGGGACAGGGGGCCACGAGCAGTACTTC.

The CDR3 spells CASSGTGGELFF. The DNA of the CDR3 is TGTGCCAGCAGCGGGACAGGCGGGGAGCTGTTTTTT. The chain couples TRBV2 to TRBJ2-2; 8 bases map to TRBD1. The J segment lost 7 bases and the V segment lost 6 bases, leaving 1 base of the junction unmatched. CDR1 SNHLY and CDR2 FYNNEI come from the germline V gene. This CDR3 has 12 amino acids.

The chain links TRBV7-6 to TRBJ1-2; TRBD1 matches 7 bases. The CDR3 covers 13 residues. V dropped 4 bases and J dropped 6; count of bases not matched to a gene: 5. CDR1 is SGHVS, CDR2 FNYEAQ, per germline. CDR3 loop: CASSSTGYDGYTF. In nucleotides, the CDR3 is TGTGCCAGCAGCTCGACAGGGTATGATGGCTACACCTTC.

For the CDR3, the DNA is TGTGCCAGCAGCTCCGGGGCCTACGAGCAGTACTTC. Protein product: CASSSGAYEQYF. The V call is TRBV5-8, the J call TRBJ2-7; possible D gene TRBD2, 5 bases. Between the trimmed V and J ends, which lost 3 bases and 2 bases, there was a span of 6 bases. Germline lookup yields CDR1 SGHTS and CDR2 YDEGEE. The CDR3 consists of 12 residues.

The chain carries TRBV7-9 and TRBJ1-2; D is uncertain. CDR1 and CDR2 from the germline V gene are SEHNR and FQNEAQ (reference sequence). The CDR3 is 12 residues long. V was shortened by 1 base and J by 4 bases, with 4 bases between the two germline ends. In nucleotides, the CDR3 is TGTGCCAGCAGCTTAGTATCCTATGGCTACACCTTC. It codes for CASSLVSYGYTF. Full variable domain (outside the CDR3, taken from reference TRBV7-9 and TRBJ1-2): DTGVSQNPRHKITKRGQNVTFRCDPISEHNRLYWYRQTLGQGPEFLTYFQNEAQLEKSRLLSDRFSAERPKGSFSTLEIQRTEQGDSAMYLCASSLVSYGYTFGSGTRLTVV.

This rearrangement joins TRBV19 to TRBJ2-2; D not resolved. V lost 2 bases and J lost 7, with 8 bases in between. Per germline, CDR1 LNHDA and CDR2 SQIVND (reference sequence). The CDR3 loop spans 13 amino acids. DNA of the CDR3: TGTGCCAGTAGTATACGGGTTAGCGGGGAGCTGTTTTTT. It encodes CASSIRVSGELFF. Full variable domain (remainder filled in from reference TRBV19 and TRBJ2-2): DGGITQSPKYLFRKEGQNVTLSCEQNLNHDAMYWYRQDPGQGLRLIYYSQIVNDFQKGDIAEGYSVSREKKESFPLTVTSAQKNPTAFYLCASSIRVSGELFFGEGSRLTVL.

The table lists this clone with a count of one. This rearrangement joins TRBV30 to TRBJ1-3; 7 bases line up with TRBD1. Losses at the gene ends were 3 bases for V and 7 bases for J; bases not matched to a gene: 6. The CDR3 has 13 amino acids. Germline values: CDR1 GTSNPN, CDR2 SVGIG (reference sequence). In nucleotides, the CDR3 is TGTGCCTGGAGGGGACAGCTGGGGAACACCATATATTTT. Translating gives CAWRGQLGNTIYF.

The V gene is TRBV30, the J gene TRBJ1-2, with TRBD1 matching 9 bases. CDR3 length equals 13 residues. Germline V CDR1 and CDR2: GTSNPN, SVGIG (reference sequence). J was trimmed by 5 bases and V by 6 bases; bases with no gene match: 7. The CDR3 region is CACTRTGVYGYTF. In DNA form, the CDR3 reads TGTGCCTGCACCAGGACAGGGGTATATGGCTACACCTTC.

This rearrangement joins TRBV10-3 to TRBJ2-1, with 16 bases that match TRBD2. The ends lost 5 bases at V and 0 bases at J; junction bases unmatched: 4. CDR1 ENHRY and CDR2 SYGVKD come from the germline V gene. This CDR3 region has 18 residues. The CDR3 sequence: CAISQGLAGGSSYNEQFF. DNA for the CDR3: TGTGCCATCAGTCAGGGACTAGCGGGGGGGAGCTCCTACAATGAGCAGTTCTTC.

V gene TRBV19 combines with J gene TRBJ1-5, with D possibly TRBD1 on 5 matching bases. The germline CDR1 and CDR2 sequences are LNHDA and SQIVND (reference sequence). Trimming pared 3 bases from V and 4 bases from J, leaving 10 bases between. The CDR3 loop spans 14 amino acids. Here the CDR3 reads CASSMDTRNQPQHF. The CDR3 DNA follows: TGTGCCAGTAGTATGGACACCCGAAATCAGCCCCAGCATTTT. Complete variable domain (other parts from reference TRBV19 and TRBJ1-5): DGGITQSPKYLFRKEGQNVTLSCEQNLNHDAMYWYRQDPGQGLRLIYYSQIVNDFQKGDIAEGYSVSREKKESFPLTVTSAQKNPTAFYLCASSMDTRNQPQHFGDGTRLSIL.

V gene TRBV7-8 combines with J gene TRBJ2-7, with D maybe TRBD2 (6 bases). V lost 5 bases and J lost 0, with 11 bases in between. Germline V gives CDR1 SGHVS, CDR2 FQNEAQ. CDR3 length: 14 amino acids. CDR3 region: CASSQTSFSYEQYF. CDR3 nucleotides: TGTGCCAGCAGCCAAACTAGCTTCTCCTACGAGCAGTACTTC.

V is TRBV10-3 and J is TRBJ2-7; no definite D call. The ends were cut back, 0 bases at V and 3 bases at J, with 6 bases in the middle. The CDR3 covers 13 residues. Germline CDR1 and CDR2: ENHRY and SYGVKD. The CDR3 is CAISESGSYEQYV. The CDR3 region has the DNA TGTGCCATCAGTGAGTCTGGCAGCTACGAGCAGTACGTC.

This clone has a single count. CDR3 region: CASSVAGGQAGELFF. The DNA for the CDR3 is TGTGCCAGCAGCGTAGCGGGGGGGCAGGCCGGGGAGCTGTTTTTT. The chain is built from TRBV9 and TRBJ2-2, with 8 nucleotides matching TRBD2. The length of the CDR3 is 15 residues. V trimming: 0 bases; J trimming: 6 bases; junction bases outside the gene matches: 4. CDR1 is SGDLS and CDR2 is YYNGEE in the germline V gene.

The gene calls are TRBV19 and TRBJ1-5; D unresolved. The CDR3 covers 15 residues. The V end lost 3 bases, the J end lost 3 bases, and 12 bases lay between the germline ends. Germline V gene lookup returns CDR1 LNHDA and CDR2 SQIVND (reference sequence). The CDR3 protein is CASSMEEGNNQPQHF. Here the CDR3 DNA reads TGTGCCAGTAGTATGGAGGAGGGAAACAATCAGCCCCAGCATTTT. Supplemented by reference TRBV19 and TRBJ1-5, the full variable domain reads DGGITQSPKYLFRKEGQNVTLSCEQNLNHDAMYWYRQDPGQGLRLIYYSQIVNDFQKGDIAEGYSVSREKKESFPLTVTSAQKNPTAFYLCASSMEEGNNQPQHFGDGTRLSIL.

V and J are TRBV3-1 (or the pseudogene TRBV3-2) and TRBJ1-1; 7 positions match TRBD1. CDR3 length: 14 residues. The ends lost 2 bases at V and 5 bases at J; junction bases unmatched: 5. Germline loops: CDR1 LGHDT, CDR2 YNNKEL (reference sequence). The CDR3 loop is CASSQRDRDTEAFF. The CDR3 coding sequence is TGTGCCAGCAGCCAAAGAGACAGGGATACTGAAGCTTTCTTT.